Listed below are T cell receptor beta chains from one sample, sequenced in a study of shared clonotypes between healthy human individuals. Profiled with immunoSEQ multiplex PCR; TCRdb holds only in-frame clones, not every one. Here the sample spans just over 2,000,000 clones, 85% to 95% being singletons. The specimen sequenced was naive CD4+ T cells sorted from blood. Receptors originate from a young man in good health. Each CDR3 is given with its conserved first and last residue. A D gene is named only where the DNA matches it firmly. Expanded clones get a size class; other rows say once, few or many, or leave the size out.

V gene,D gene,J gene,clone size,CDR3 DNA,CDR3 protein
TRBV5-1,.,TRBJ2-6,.,TGCGCCAGCAGCTTGGGATCTGGGGCCAACGTCCTGACTTTC,CASSLGSGANVLTF
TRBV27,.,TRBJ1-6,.,TGTGCCAGCAGTTTATCGGGAAGACCACCCCTCCACTTT,CASSLSGRPPLHF
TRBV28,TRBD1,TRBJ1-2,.,TGTGCCAGCAGTCCAGGGGACAGGGTCGGCTCTGGGGACACCTTC,CASSPGDRVGSGDTF
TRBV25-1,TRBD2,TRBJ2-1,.,TGTGCCAGCAGTGACACTAACGGGGGGAATGAGCAGTTCTTC,CASSDTNGGNEQFF
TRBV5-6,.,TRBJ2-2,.,TGTGCCAGCAGCTTGTTTGGGGCAGGCACCGGGGAGCTGTTTTTT,CASSLFGAGTGELFF
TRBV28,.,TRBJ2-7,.,TGTGCCAGCAGCCAGGACCCTACCTCCTACGAGCAGTACTTC,CASSQDPTSYEQYF
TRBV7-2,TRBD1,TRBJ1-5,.,TGTGCCAGCAGCTGGACAGGGGGCGGATCGGAGCCCCAGCATTTT,CASSWTGGGSEPQHF
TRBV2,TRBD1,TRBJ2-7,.,TGTGCCAGCAGTGGAGAGGGCAGGGGGTCCTACGAGCAGTACTTC,CASSGEGRGSYEQYF
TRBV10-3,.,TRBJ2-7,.,TGTGCCACCCAAGACGGGCGCAACTCCTACGAGCAGTACTTC,CATQDGRNSYEQYF
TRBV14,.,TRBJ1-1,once,TGTGCCAGCAGCCACAGAGCGCAAAACACTGAAGCTTTCTTT,CASSHRAQNTEAFF
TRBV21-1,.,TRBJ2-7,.,TGTGCCAGCAGCAAAAGGGACCCTGGGGTCTACGAGCAGTACTTC,CASSKRDPGVYEQYF
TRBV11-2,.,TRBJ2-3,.,TGTGCCAGCAGCCCAACCCGCGGCAGCGATACGCAGTATTTT,CASSPTRGSDTQYF
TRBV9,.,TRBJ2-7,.,TGTGCCAGCAGCGCCTCCCTAGCTTACGAGCAGTACTTC,CASSASLAYEQYF
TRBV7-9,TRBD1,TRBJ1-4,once,TGTGCCAGCAGCTTTACAGGGGCAAATGAAAAACTGTTTTTT,CASSFTGANEKLFF
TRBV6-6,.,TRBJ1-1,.,TGTGCCAGCAGTTACTTGGGGGGCGACACTGAAGCTTTCTTT,CASSYLGGDTEAFF
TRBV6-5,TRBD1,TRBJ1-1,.,TGTGCCAGCAGCCGGACAGGGAACACTGAAGCTTTCTTT,CASSRTGNTEAFF
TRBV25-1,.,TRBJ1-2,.,TGTGCCAGCAGTGATCGCCGTTGGGGCTACACCTTC,CASSDRRWGYTF
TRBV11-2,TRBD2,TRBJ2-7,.,TGTGCCAGCAGCTGGTCCGGGACTAGCGGGACCACCCTGTACTTC,CASSWSGTSGTTLYF
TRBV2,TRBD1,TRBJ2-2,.,TGTGCCAGCAGTAAACGCGGGACAGGGGGAACCGGGGAGCTGTTTTTT,CASSKRGTGGTGELFF
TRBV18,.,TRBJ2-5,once,TGTGCCAGCTCCCCAATTCGGACTCAAGAGACCCAGTACTTC,CASSPIRTQETQYF
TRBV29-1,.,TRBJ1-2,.,TGCAGCGTTGAAGAAGGGCGACCGACCTTC,CSVEEGRPTF
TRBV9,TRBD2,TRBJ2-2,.,TGTGCCAGCAGCTTTGGACTAGCCGCCGGGGAGCTGTTTTTT,CASSFGLAAGELFF
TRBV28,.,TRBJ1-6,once,TGTGCCAGCAGGACCGGGGACTATAATTCACCCCTCCACTTT,CASRTGDYNSPLHF
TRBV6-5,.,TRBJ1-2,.,TGTGCCAGCAGTTACAACCGGGACACTTATGGCTACACCTTC,CASSYNRDTYGYTF
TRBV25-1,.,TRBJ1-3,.,TGTGCCAGCAGTTCGGGTGGAAACACCATATATTTT,CASSSGGNTIYF
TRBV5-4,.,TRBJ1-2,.,TGTGCCAGCAGCTTGGTAGAGGGAGGCAGGGTGGTAATCCGTCTTGGCTACACCTTC,CASSLVEGGRVVIRLGYTF
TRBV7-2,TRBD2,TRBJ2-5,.,TGTGCCAGCAGCTTATTACTAGCGGGGGGCCTGTACCAAGAGACCCAGTACTTC,CASSLLLAGGLYQETQYF
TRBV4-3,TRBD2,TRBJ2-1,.,TGCGCCAGCAGCCAAGCTGGCACTAGCGGAGCTACCTACAATGAGCAGTTCTTC,CASSQAGTSGATYNEQFF
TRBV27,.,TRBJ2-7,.,TGTGCCAGCAGTGAAAGGGGGAGCTCCTACGAGCAGTACTTC,CASSERGSSYEQYF
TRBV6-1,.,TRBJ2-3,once,TGTGCCAGCAGTGTGCGACAGAACACAGATACGCAGTATTTT,CASSVRQNTDTQYF
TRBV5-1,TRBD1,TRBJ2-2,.,TGCGCCAGCAGCTTGGGGGACAGGTCTAACACCGGGGAGCTGTTTTTT,CASSLGDRSNTGELFF
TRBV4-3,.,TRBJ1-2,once,TGCGCCAGCAGCCAAGAAGTGGCGGGAGGCTATGGCTACACCTTC,CASSQEVAGGYGYTF
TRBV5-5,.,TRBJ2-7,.,TGTGCCAGTGACCCGGACGGGCTCTCCTACGAGCAGTACTTC,CASDPDGLSYEQYF
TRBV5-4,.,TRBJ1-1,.,TGTGCCAGCAGCTCGGGACCATCGGGAACTGAAGCTTTCTTT,CASSSGPSGTEAFF
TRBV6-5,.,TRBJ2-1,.,TGTGCCAGCAGTTACTCGCGAGGGGTCTGGGGGCAGTTCTTC,CASSYSRGVWGQFF
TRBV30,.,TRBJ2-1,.,TGTGCCTGGGAGACTTTTCCCAATGAGCAGTTCTTC,CAWETFPNEQFF
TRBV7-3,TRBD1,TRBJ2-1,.,TGTGCCAGCAGCTTGGGGGCACAGGGGTACAATGAGCAGTTCTTC,CASSLGAQGYNEQFF
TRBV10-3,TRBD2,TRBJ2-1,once,TGTGCCATCAGTAGACTAGCGGGAGAGGGCGATGAGCAGTTCTTC,CAISRLAGEGDEQFF
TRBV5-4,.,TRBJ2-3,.,TGTGCCAGCATGGACAGTTCGAGCACAGATACGCAGTATTTT,CASMDSSSTDTQYF
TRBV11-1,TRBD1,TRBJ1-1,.,TGTGCCAGCAGCTCCCAAACACAGGGGGAGACTTTCTTT,CASSSQTQGETFF
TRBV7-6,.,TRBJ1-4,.,TGTGCCAGCAGCCTGAACACCGGGGGTAATGAAAAACTGTTTTTT,CASSLNTGGNEKLFF
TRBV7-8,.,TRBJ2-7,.,TGTGCCAGCAGTTCGCGCTACGAGCAGTACTTC,CASSSRYEQYF
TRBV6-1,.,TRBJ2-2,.,TGTGCCAGCAGTGTTTACTTGAACACCGGGGAGCTGTTTTTT,CASSVYLNTGELFF
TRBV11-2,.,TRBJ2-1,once,TGTGCCAGCAGCCCCCACGGGGGAACGCGGGGTAATGAGCAGTTCTTC,CASSPHGGTRGNEQFF
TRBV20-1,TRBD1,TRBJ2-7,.,TGCAGTGCTGGGGACAGAGGCGAGCAGTACTTC,CSAGDRGEQYF
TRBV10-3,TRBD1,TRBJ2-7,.,TGTGCCATCAGTGAGACCCGGGACAGGAACTCCTACGAGCAGTACTTC,CAISETRDRNSYEQYF
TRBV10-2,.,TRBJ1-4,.,TGCGCCAGCAGTGGGGGTTGGGCAGACCCTATTATGAGAGAAAAACTGTTTTTT,CASSGGWADPIMREKLFF
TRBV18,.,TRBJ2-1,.,TGTGCCAGCTCACCAACACAATGGGTGGCTGAGCAGTTCTTC,CASSPTQWVAEQFF
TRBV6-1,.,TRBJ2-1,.,TGTGCCAGCAGTGAGGGGGCCGGTGGGGAGCAGTTCTTC,CASSEGAGGEQFF
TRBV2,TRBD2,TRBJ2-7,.,TGTGCCAGCAGTGAAATTTTAGCGGGAGGCGAGCAGTACTTC,CASSEILAGGEQYF
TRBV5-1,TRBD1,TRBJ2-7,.,TGCGCCAGCAGCTTGGAAGACAGGGCTCACGAGCAGTACTTC,CASSLEDRAHEQYF
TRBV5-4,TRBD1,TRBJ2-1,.,TGTGCCAGCAGCACGCCGACAGGGCCCCTATACAATGAGCAGTTCTTC,CASSTPTGPLYNEQFF
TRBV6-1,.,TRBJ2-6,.,TGTGCCAGCAGTGTTCCCCAGCACTCTGGGGCCAACGTCCTGACTTTC,CASSVPQHSGANVLTF
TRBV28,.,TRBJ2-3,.,TGTGCCAGCAACTTTGGGGCTAAAACAGATACGCAGTATTTT,CASNFGAKTDTQYF
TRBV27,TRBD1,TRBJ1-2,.,TGTGCCAGCAGTTTATCGGGGACAGGGACTAACTATGGCTACACCTTC,CASSLSGTGTNYGYTF
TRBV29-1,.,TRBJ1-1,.,TGCAGCGTTGCCGGGACGGAGAACACTGAAGCTTTCTTT,CSVAGTENTEAFF
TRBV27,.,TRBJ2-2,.,TGTGCCAGCAGTTTATGGAGTCGGGAGTTCAACACCGGGGAGCTGTTTTTT,CASSLWSREFNTGELFF